The text below deals with one T cell receptor beta chain. Its matching antigen is unknown. The junction does not match germline at one end; this may be a read error. Per germline, CDR1 LGHNA and CDR2 YNFKEQ. CDR3 length: 16 residues. The record originates from a study of cytomegalovirus exposure and HLA in healthy donors. The study's findings and limits: Analysis was performed later, and it showed HLA-associated TCR beta chains to be more clonally expanded than equally common others.

The study ran its PCR with 60 Vbeta and 13 Jbeta primers. TCRdb keeps only in-frame clones here, not all; method: immunoSEQ multiplex PCR. The table includes 60,000 to 70,000 clones, around 80% detected once. Healthy bone marrow donors made up the donors. J is TRBJ2-5 and V is TRBV4-2; TRBD1 matches at 9 bases. The TCR sequence derives from a woman between 40 and 55 years old in good health and CMV-seropositive. Sequencing was performed on PBMCs. In DNA form, the CDR3 reads TGTGCCAGCAGCCAAGGCCTGACAGGGGGACAAGAGGCCCAGTACTTC. This encodes CASSQGLTGGQEAQYF.